The 20 T cell receptor beta chains below come from one sample, sequenced in a study of technical replicates of blood from a few donors. Some clones are missing from TCRdb's copy, which holds only in-frame ones; the method was immunoSEQ multiplex PCR. The data contain around 56,000 clones, nearly 95% of them seen just once; the ten biggest clones take up approximately 3.4%. The sequencing input was PBMCs. The receptor source for this set is a human donor in good health. Some clones in this sample may be carry-over from other donors' samples.

This clone has only one observation. This rearrangement joins TRBV19 to TRBJ2-7; 11 bases match TRBD2. V trimming: 5 bases; J trimming: 4 bases; junction bases outside the gene matches: 10. The germline V gene encodes CDR1 LNHDA and CDR2 SQIVND (reference sequence). The CDR3 extends over 16 amino acids. The CDR3 DNA sequence: TGTGCCAGTAGTGCCTTGACTAGCGGGAAAGAATACGAGCAGTACTTC. Protein sequence: CASSALTSGKEYEQYF.

J is TRBJ2-1 and V is TRBV4-1; D is perhaps TRBD2 (5 bases). From germline, CDR1 is MGHRA and CDR2 YSYEKL. The CDR3 extends over 14 amino acids. V lost 4 bases, J lost 0 bases, and 7 bases lay in between. The CDR3, as DNA: TGCGCCAGCAGCCCCCGGGACTCCTACAATGAGCAGTTCTTC. Its translation: CASSPRDSYNEQFF.

V is TRBV19 and J is TRBJ1-5, with a possible D match to TRBD1 (5 bases). The CDR3 is 15 amino acids. Germline V gene lookup returns CDR1 LNHDA and CDR2 SQIVND (reference sequence). Trimming removed 9 bases from V and 1 base from J, with 16 bases in between. CDR3 DNA: TGTGCCAGCGCCCACCGGCGGGACAGCAATCAGCCCCAGCATTTT. This encodes CASAHRRDSNQPQHF.

This chain links TRBV29-1 with TRBJ2-3; D may be TRBD2 (6 bases). This CDR3 has 13 amino acids. Germline CDR1 and CDR2: SQVTM and ANQGSEA. V lost 7 bases, J lost 2 bases, and 13 bases lay in between. The CDR3 region is CSERTDYTDTQYF. DNA of the CDR3: TGCAGCGAGCGTACGGACTACACAGATACGCAGTATTTT.

This clone appeared a few times. V usage is TRBV5-6 and J usage is TRBJ2-2, with 10 nucleotides matching TRBD2. The CDR3 runs to 16 residues. Germline V lookup: CDR1 SGHDT, CDR2 YYEEEE. V trimming: 3 bases; J trimming: 3 bases; junction bases outside the gene matches: 5. CDR3 bases: TGTGCCAGCAGCTCCCTAGCGGGAGCGGACACCGGGGAGCTGTTTTTT. Protein product: CASSSLAGADTGELFF.

The chain is built from TRBV7-2 and TRBJ2-1; TRBD2 aligns across 15 bases. This CDR3 is 15 amino acids long. The J segment lost 10 bases and the V segment lost 4 bases, leaving 5 bases of the junction unmatched. In germline, CDR1 is SGHTA, CDR2 FQGNSA. The CDR3 sequence: CASSSTGTSGGEQFF. In nucleotides, the CDR3 is TGTGCCAGCAGCTCCACCGGGACTAGCGGGGGGGAGCAGTTCTTC.

The J gene is TRBJ2-5, the V gene TRBV7-6, with TRBD2 as a possible D gene (6 bases). Germline CDR1 is SGHVS and CDR2 is FNYEAQ. CDR3 length: 15 residues. V shed 0 bases and J shed 1 base, with 9 bases lying between them. The CDR3 region is CASSLAWRGQETQYF. In nucleotides, the CDR3 is TGTGCCAGCAGCTTAGCGTGGAGGGGCCAAGAGACCCAGTACTTC.

V gene TRBV7-2 combines with J gene TRBJ1-2; tentative D call: TRBD1 (6 bases). Trimming took 5 bases from V and 3 from J, leaving 22 bases between them. CDR3 size: 17 residues. Germline V gene lookup returns CDR1 SGHTA and CDR2 FQGNSA. This CDR3 reads CASSRGGAGPPYYGYTF. Here the CDR3 DNA reads TGTGCCAGCAGCCGGGGGGGGGCAGGGCCTCCTTACTATGGCTACACCTTC.

This clone was observed once. V and J are TRBV30 and TRBJ2-1; no firm D call. V lost 0 bases to trimming and J lost 5 bases, with 8 bases between them. Germline loops: CDR1 GTSNPN, CDR2 SVGIG (reference sequence). This CDR3 region has 13 residues. The CDR3 nucleotides read TGTGCCTGGAGTGTACATCGGGACAATGAGCAGTTCTTC. Its translation is CAWSVHRDNEQFF.

This clone was picked up a small number of times. The chain joins TRBV6-5 to TRBJ2-1; D call uncertain. The CDR3 is 14 amino acids. Germline CDR1 MNHEY, CDR2 SVGAGI. V was pared by 6 bases and J by 4 bases, with 13 bases between. The CDR3 is CASSLSMTYNEQFF. The CDR3 region has the DNA TGTGCCAGCAGCCTTAGTATGACATACAATGAGCAGTTCTTC.

The rearrangement links TRBV5-1 to TRBJ1-1; D perhaps matches TRBD1 (5 bases). The CDR3 consists of 16 residues. V was trimmed by 4 bases and J by 5 bases, leaving 21 bases between them. The V gene's germline CDR1 is SGHRS and CDR2 YFSETQ. CDR3 nucleotides: TGCGCCAGCAGCCCAACCGCAGGGATGGTGACGACTGAAGCTTTCTTT. Translated, it gives CASSPTAGMVTTEAFF.

This clone was picked up one time. The chain has TRBV5-1 and TRBJ1-1; D is unresolved. CDR3 length: 15 amino acids. Trimming took 0 bases from V and 3 from J, leaving 12 bases between them. Germline CDR1 and CDR2: SGHRS and YFSETQ. The CDR3 protein is CASSLAAGWDTEAFF. The CDR3 bases are TGCGCCAGCAGCTTGGCAGCGGGGTGGGACACTGAAGCTTTCTTT.

This chain joins TRBV19 and TRBJ1-1; 12 positions match TRBD1. Germline V gene lookup returns CDR1 LNHDA and CDR2 SQIVND (reference sequence). Trimming at V came to 1 base and at J to 11 bases, leaving 5 bases not matched to a gene. This CDR3 has 14 residues. Written as DNA, the CDR3 is TGTGCCAGTAGTATAGTCGGGACAGGGGGCTTGGCTTTCTTT. This sequence encodes CASSIVGTGGLAFF.

A single count supports this clone. The gene calls are TRBV10-3 and TRBJ1-6; TRBD1 matches 7 bases. The J segment lost 9 bases and the V segment lost 6 bases, leaving 2 bases of the junction unmatched. This CDR3 is built from 12 residues. Germline CDR1 reads ENHRY; CDR2 reads SYGVKD. Here the CDR3 reads CAISGDSSPLHF. CDR3 nucleotides: TGTGCCATCAGCGGGGACAGTTCACCCCTCCACTTT.

This clone was seen a single time. This chain connects TRBV7-3 to TRBJ2-4, with TRBD2 matching 14 bases. The CDR3 length is 18 residues. Germline CDR1 SGHTA, CDR2 FQGTGA. V lost 5 bases to trimming and J lost 1 base; unmatched junction nucleotides: 7. The CDR3 DNA sequence: TGTGCCAGCAGCCTCCGGGGACTAGCGGGGGCGGCCAAAAACATTCAGTACTTC. It codes for CASSLRGLAGAAKNIQYF.

The chain carries TRBV6-5 and TRBJ1-2; perhaps TRBD1 as D (5 bases). V lost 6 bases and J 4 bases, leaving 9 bases between the germline ends. The CDR3 covers 12 residues. Germline V lookup: CDR1 MNHEY, CDR2 SVGAGI. CDR3 in DNA: TGTGCCAGCAGAATGGGACTCTATGGCTACACCTTC. It yields the protein CASRMGLYGYTF.

The rearrangement joins TRBV11-3 to TRBJ2-3, with 7 bases that match TRBD2. The CDR3 has 12 amino acids. Germline CDR1 and CDR2: SGHNT and YENEEA. V lost 5 bases, J lost 4 bases, and 0 bases stayed unmatched. In DNA form, the CDR3 reads TGTGCCAGCAGCCGGGGGGCAGATACGCAGTATTTT. Amino acid sequence: CASSRGADTQYF. The variable domain in full, completed from reference TRBV11-3 and TRBJ2-3, reads EAGVVQSPRYKIIEKKQPVAFWCNPISGHNTLYWYLQNLGQGPELLIRYENEEAVDDSQLPKDRFSAERLKGVDSTLKIQPAELGDSAVYLCASSRGADTQYFGPGTRLTVL.

The chain employs TRBV7-9 and TRBJ1-6; 10 bases line up with TRBD1. Trimming removed 5 bases from V and 9 bases from J; junction bases left unmatched: 4. CDR3 length: 14 amino acids. CDR1 and CDR2 from the germline V gene are SEHNR and FQNEAQ (reference sequence). The CDR3 region is CASSPTGGSSPLHF. The CDR3 DNA reads TGTGCCAGCAGCCCGACAGGGGGCTCTTCACCCCTCCACTTT.

This chain links TRBV5-1 with TRBJ1-1; the D gene is possibly TRBD1 (5 bases). V lost 0 bases and J 5 bases, leaving 8 bases between the germline ends. The CDR3 length is 13 residues. Germline V lookup: CDR1 SGHRS, CDR2 YFSETQ. CDR3 protein: CASSLDGGTEAFF. The CDR3 DNA is TGCGCCAGCAGCTTGGACGGGGGTACTGAAGCTTTCTTT.

The chain recombines TRBV7-9 with TRBJ1-2; D may be TRBD1 (6 bases). Germline V gives CDR1 SEHNR, CDR2 FQNEAQ (reference sequence). The CDR3 covers 13 residues. Between the trimmed V and J ends, which lost 6 bases and 1 base, there was a span of 9 bases. The CDR3 protein is CASSGQHNYGYTF. The CDR3 nucleotides read TGTGCCAGCAGTGGACAGCATAACTATGGCTACACCTTC. The entire variable domain, with the rest obtained from reference TRBV7-9 and TRBJ1-2, is as follows: DTGVSQNPRHKITKRGQNVTFRCDPISEHNRLYWYRQTLGQGPEFLTYFQNEAQLEKSRLLSDRFSAERPKGSFSTLEIQRTEQGDSAMYLCASSGQHNYGYTFGSGTRLTVV.